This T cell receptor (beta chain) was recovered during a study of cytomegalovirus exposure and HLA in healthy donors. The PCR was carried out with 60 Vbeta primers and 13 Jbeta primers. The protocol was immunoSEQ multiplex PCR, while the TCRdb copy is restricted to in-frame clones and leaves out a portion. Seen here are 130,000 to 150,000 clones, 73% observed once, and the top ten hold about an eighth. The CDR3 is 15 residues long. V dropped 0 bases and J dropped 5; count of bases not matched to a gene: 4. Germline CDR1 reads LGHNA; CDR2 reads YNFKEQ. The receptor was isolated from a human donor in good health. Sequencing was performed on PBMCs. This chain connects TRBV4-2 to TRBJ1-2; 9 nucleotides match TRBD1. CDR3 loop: CASSQDHRGPYGYTF. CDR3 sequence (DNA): TGTGCCAGCAGCCAAGATCACAGGGGGCCTTATGGCTACACCTTC.